The 21 T cell receptor beta chains below all came from one sample that was sequenced in a study of cytomegalovirus exposure and HLA in healthy donors. Repertoires were generated with immunoSEQ multiplex PCR, while TCRdb's copy carries only in-frame clones and drops some. Of about 130,000 clones in the sample, 85% to 90% were seen once. Material for sequencing was PBMCs. These receptors were taken from a man between 25 and 39 years old in good health and CMV-seronegative.

The V and J genes are TRBV14 and TRBJ2-3; TRBD2 is a possible D gene (5 bases). The CDR3 extends over 17 amino acids. Germline V gene sequence: CDR1 SGHDN, CDR2 FVKESK. Trimming pared 0 bases from V and 9 bases from J, leaving 22 bases between. CDR3 coding DNA: TGTGCCAGCAGCCAAGATTCCTGGCTAGCAAATTCGGCGACGCAGTATTTT. It is translated as CASSQDSWLANSATQYF.

CDR3 nucleotide sequence: TGTGCCAGCAGTTTAAAGTATGGGGAGCCGGACGCTTTCTTT. It specifies CASSLKYGEPDAFF. The chain combines TRBV6-6 with TRBJ1-1; D unclear. The germline V gene has CDR1 MNHNY and CDR2 SVGAGI (reference sequence). CDR3 length: 14 residues. The germline V and J ends were trimmed by 4 bases and 11 bases, with 20 bases remaining between them.

The J gene is TRBJ2-1, the V gene TRBV18; 11 bases are shared with TRBD2. This CDR3 spans 15 amino acids. CDR1 and CDR2 from the germline V gene are KGHSH and LQKENI. The J segment lost 9 bases and the V segment lost 4 bases, leaving 8 bases of the junction unmatched. CDR3 DNA: TGTGCCAGCTCACAGGCCGGGACTAGCGGCATTGAGCAGTTCTTC. Protein sequence: CASSQAGTSGIEQFF. Variable domain in full (rest from reference TRBV18 and TRBJ2-1): NAGVMQNPRHLVRRRGQEARLRCSPMKGHSHVYWYRQLPEEGLKFMVYLQKENIIDESGMPKERFSAEFPKEGPSILRIQQVVRGDSAAYFCASSQAGTSGIEQFFGPGTRLTVL.

The chain couples TRBV15 to TRBJ2-1; 7 bases are a match to TRBD2. CDR1 is LNHNV and CDR2 is YYDKDF in the germline V gene (reference sequence). V lost 6 bases and J lost 1; bases outside the gene matches: 3. CDR3 length: 14 amino acids. CDR3 sequence: CATRGRESYNEQFF. The CDR3 nucleotides read TGTGCCACCAGAGGGAGGGAGTCCTACAATGAGCAGTTCTTC.

The rearrangement uses TRBV2 and TRBJ1-1; 8 positions match TRBD1. Trimming cost V 4 bases and J 7 bases; bases outside gene matches: 5. The CDR3 is 13 amino acids. Germline loops: CDR1 SNHLY, CDR2 FYNNEI. CDR3 amino acids: CASSGAGTGEAFF. CDR3 bases: TGTGCCAGCAGTGGAGCGGGGACAGGTGAAGCTTTCTTT.

The chain is built from TRBV27 and TRBJ1-5; D remains unclear. The CDR3 has 15 residues. With 4 bases removed from V and 0 bases from J, the gap between germline ends came to 10 bases. The germline V gene encodes CDR1 MNHEY and CDR2 SMNVEV (reference sequence). CDR3 protein: CASSWFADSNQPQHF. CDR3 nucleotide sequence: TGTGCCAGCAGTTGGTTTGCGGATAGCAATCAGCCCCAGCATTTT.

The chain has TRBV5-6 and TRBJ2-4; D perhaps matches TRBD1 (5 bases). This CDR3 has 12 residues. Per the germline V gene, CDR1 is SGHDT and CDR2 is YYEEEE. Trimming took 3 bases from V and 12 from J, leaving 13 bases between them. As DNA, the CDR3 is TGTGCCAGCAGCTGGGCAGGGAAGGATCAGTACTTC. Protein: CASSWAGKDQYF.

This chain joins TRBV6-5 and TRBJ2-7; 7 positions match TRBD1. Germline V lookup: CDR1 MNHEY, CDR2 SVGAGI. J was trimmed by 2 bases and V by 1 base; bases with no gene match: 8. CDR3 length: 16 amino acids. CDR3 sequence: CASSYLPDRDPYEQYF. CDR3 coding DNA: TGTGCCAGCAGTTACTTGCCAGACAGGGACCCCTACGAGCAGTACTTC.

The genes are TRBV9 and TRBJ2-1; the D gene is possibly TRBD1 (6 bases). The V gene's germline CDR1 is SGDLS and CDR2 YYNGEE. V was trimmed by 3 bases and J by 11 bases, leaving 15 bases between them. The CDR3 covers 13 residues. The chain's CDR3 is CASSDQPGTKQFF. Written as DNA, the CDR3 is TGTGCCAGCAGCGACCAACCAGGGACAAAGCAGTTCTTC. Variable domain in full (rest from reference TRBV9 and TRBJ2-1): DSGVTQTPKHLITATGQRVTLRCSPRSGDLSVYWYQQSLDQGLQFLIQYYNGEERAKGNILERFSAQQFPDLHSELNLSSLELGDSALYFCASSDQPGTKQFFGPGTRLTVL.

This clone was detected only a few times. The chain carries TRBV7-3 and TRBJ1-5; no reliable D call. In germline, CDR1 is SGHTA, CDR2 FQGTGA. The germline V and J ends were trimmed by 3 bases and 3 bases, with 12 bases remaining between them. The CDR3 has 15 amino acids. The CDR3 region is CASSLMGGNNQPQHF. The CDR3 coding sequence is TGTGCCAGCAGCTTGATGGGAGGCAACAATCAGCCCCAGCATTTT.

There are a few counts of this clone. The gene calls are TRBV4-1 and TRBJ2-7; 11 nucleotides agree with TRBD2. Germline V lookup: CDR1 MGHRA, CDR2 YSYEKL. Unmatched junction bases numbered 0, after V lost 4 bases and J lost 1 base. CDR3 length: 14 residues. The CDR3, as DNA: TGCGCCAGCAGCCTAGCGGGAGGGTCCTACGAGCAGTACTTC. This sequence encodes CASSLAGGSYEQYF.

V usage is TRBV9 and J usage is TRBJ2-1, with 8 positions matching TRBD1. With 4 bases clipped from V and 2 bases from J, the junction kept 5 bases outside the gene matches. CDR3 length equals 15 residues. Germline lookup yields CDR1 SGDLS and CDR2 YYNGEE. CDR3 protein: CASSPRDRTYNEQFF. The CDR3 region has the DNA TGTGCCAGCAGCCCTCGGGACAGGACCTACAATGAGCAGTTCTTC.

The rearrangement joins TRBV6-6 to TRBJ2-2; D remains ambiguous. CDR1 MNHNY and CDR2 SVGAGI come from the germline V gene (reference sequence). This CDR3 spans 14 amino acids. The V gene lost 6 bases and the J gene lost 5 bases, with 13 bases spanning the gap. The CDR3 nucleotides read TGTGCCAGCAGCAGAGACACCTCTACCGGGGAGCTGTTTTTT. It yields the protein CASSRDTSTGELFF.

The chain uses TRBV27 and TRBJ1-6, with a weak D call TRBD1 (5 bases). Trimming shortened V by 2 bases and J by 3 bases, and 11 bases separated the two germline ends. The CDR3 is 16 amino acids. CDR1 and CDR2 from the germline V gene are MNHEY and SMNVEV (reference sequence). Here the CDR3 reads CASSLRGTDYNSPLHF. The CDR3 DNA reads as TGTGCCAGCAGTTTACGCGGGACGGACTATAATTCACCCCTCCACTTT.

The chain links TRBV4-1 to TRBJ2-1; the D is unclear. The CDR3 is 14 amino acids. V was trimmed by 7 bases and J by 10 bases, leaving 20 bases between them. Germline CDR1 reads MGHRA; CDR2 reads YSYEKL. The CDR3 region has the DNA TGCGCCAGCACCCATACCGACGGGTTTGGGGAGCAGTTCTTC. This gives the protein CASTHTDGFGEQFF.

The CDR3 reads CASSQRDRGNEQFF. DNA for the CDR3: TGCGCCAGCAGTCAAAGGGACAGGGGGAATGAGCAGTTCTTC. The chain employs TRBV23-1 and TRBJ2-1; 11 nucleotides match TRBD1. Being an ORF, TRBV23-1 has a function that is uncertain. The V gene end was trimmed by 2 bases and the J gene end by 7 bases; junction bases not matched to a gene: 1. The CDR3 extends over 14 amino acids.

The rearrangement links TRBV15 to TRBJ2-3; 9 bases match TRBD2. This CDR3 comprises 17 residues. V lost 5 bases to trimming and J lost 0 bases; unmatched junction nucleotides: 9. The V gene's germline CDR1 is LNHNV and CDR2 YYDKDF (reference sequence). In nucleotides, the CDR3 is TGTGCCACCAGCGAGACTAGCGGTACTTCTAGCACAGATACGCAGTATTTT. Residues: CATSETSGTSSTDTQYF.

This sequence joins TRBV5-1 and TRBJ2-2; no clear D gene. The germline V gene encodes CDR1 SGHRS and CDR2 YFSETQ. This CDR3 has 15 residues. V lost 0 bases, J lost 8 bases, and 14 bases lay in between. This CDR3 is CASSLARGIAGELFF. The CDR3 coding sequence is TGCGCCAGCAGCTTGGCGCGAGGAATCGCGGGGGAGCTGTTTTTT.

This sequence joins TRBV7-8 and TRBJ2-7, with a tentative D call TRBD1 (5 bases). CDR3 length equals 14 residues. V lost 5 bases, J lost 5 bases, and 16 bases lay in between. Germline CDR1 is SGHVS and CDR2 is FQNEAQ. CDR3 DNA: TGTGCCAGCAGCACCTCAGGGATTCTACACGAGCAGTACTTC. It encodes CASSTSGILHEQYF.

This chain links TRBV30 with TRBJ2-1; 7 bases map to TRBD2. Germline loops: CDR1 GTSNPN, CDR2 SVGIG (reference sequence). The CDR3 extends over 10 amino acids. V lost 3 bases, J lost 15 bases, and 5 bases stayed unmatched. The DNA for the CDR3 is TGTGCCTGGAGCCGCGGCGGGGGGTTCTTC. Residues: CAWSRGGGFF.

The chain is built from TRBV4-1 and TRBJ2-5; 12 nucleotides agree with TRBD2. This CDR3 has 18 amino acids. Trimming took 7 bases from V and 5 from J; bases not matched to a gene: 17. Germline V gene data show CDR1 as MGHRA and CDR2 as YSYEKL. The DNA for the CDR3 is TGCGCCAGCACCCCCGGGGCTAGCGGGAGGGCAAGGGGGGAGACCCAGTACTTC. This encodes CASTPGASGRARGETQYF.